The 30 T cell receptor beta chains listed next were all sequenced from one sample in a study of T-cell memory formation after mild COVID-19. TCRdb redid the calling of the 5' RACE reads with MiXCR, one entry per CDR3 protein. The table has around 100,000 distinct CDR3 sequences, over 20% seen once. Sequencing was carried out using PBMCs or a T cell subset sorted from them (not recorded which). Receptors were obtained from a man between 18 and 29 years old who had mild COVID-19 (a few samples of this study predate the infection). Cell type and time point are not known.

This chain connects TRBV7-6 to TRBJ1-1; weak D call: TRBD1 (6 bases). The V gene's germline CDR1 is SGHVS and CDR2 FNYEAQ. The length of the CDR3 is 12 residues. Trimming stripped 0 bases from V and 10 bases from J, with 9 bases between. CDR3 sequence reads: CASSLAGGGAFF. DNA of the CDR3: TGTGCCAGCAGCTTAGCGGGAGGGGGAGCTTTCTTT.

There are a few counts of this clonotype. The chain is built from TRBV4-1 and TRBJ2-3; 7 nucleotides match TRBD2. V lost 1 base to trimming and J lost 5 bases; unmatched junction nucleotides: 9. Germline V lookup: CDR1 MGHRA, CDR2 YSYEKL. This CDR3 contains 16 residues. This CDR3 is CASSQGRAPGGDTQYF. Written as DNA, the CDR3 is TGCGCCAGCAGCCAAGGTCGCGCCCCGGGGGGAGATACGCAGTATTTT.

The genes are TRBV12-3 or TRBV12-4 and TRBJ2-1, with 12 nucleotides matching TRBD1. CDR3 size: 15 residues. Trimming at V came to 5 bases and at J to 9 bases, leaving 8 bases not matched to a gene. In nucleotides, the CDR3 is TGTGCCAGCAGTCCCCGGGACAGGGGGCTCAGTGAGCAGTTCTTC. Its protein product is CASSPRDRGLSEQFF.

The chain couples TRBV12-5 to TRBJ2-4; D is unresolved. Germline lookup yields CDR1 LGHNT and CDR2 FRNRAP. The CDR3 runs to 15 residues. Between the trimmed V and J ends, which lost 6 bases and 0 bases, there was a span of 12 bases. Written as DNA, the CDR3 is TGTGCTAGTGGGACCGCGGATCTAGCCAAAAACATTCAGTACTTC. As protein: CASGTADLAKNIQYF. The whole variable domain, filled in from reference TRBV12-5 and TRBJ2-4, reads DARVTQTPRHKVTEMGQEVTMRCQPILGHNTVFWYRQTMMQGLELLAYFRNRAPLDDSGMPKDRFSAEMPDATLATLKIQPSEPRDSAVYFCASGTADLAKNIQYFGAGTRLSVL.

This chain connects TRBV13 to TRBJ1-2, with no clear D. V was shortened by 5 bases and J by 2 bases, with 12 bases between the two germline ends. Germline loops: CDR1 PRHDT, CDR2 FYEKMQ (reference sequence). The CDR3 has 14 amino acids. This CDR3 reads CASSALWENYGYTF. The CDR3 DNA is TGTGCCAGCAGCGCCCTGTGGGAGAACTATGGCTACACCTTC.

The J gene is TRBJ2-2, the V gene TRBV24-1; D is ambiguous. V was cut by 2 bases and J by 1 base, with 4 bases left in between. Looked up from germline, CDR1 is KGHDR and CDR2 is SFDVKD. There are 14 residues in the CDR3. The DNA of the CDR3 is TGTGCCACCAGTGATTGGGGGAACACCGGGGAGCTGTTTTTT. This translates into CATSDWGNTGELFF.

The chain recombines TRBV4-1 with TRBJ2-3; tentatively, D is TRBD1 or TRBD2 (6 bases each). The ends were cut back, 1 base at V and 5 bases at J, with 16 bases in the middle. Germline CDR1 MGHRA, CDR2 YSYEKL. The CDR3 loop spans 16 amino acids. The CDR3 DNA sequence: TGCGCCAGCAGCCAAGTGGAGGGGGGCGCGAAAGATACGCAGTATTTT. This sequence encodes CASSQVEGGAKDTQYF.

This rearrangement joins TRBV3-1 to TRBJ1-1; TRBD1 is a possible D gene (5 bases). Trimming removed 2 bases at V and 0 bases at J, with 13 bases between. CDR1 and CDR2 (germline): LGHDT, YNNKEL (reference sequence). The CDR3 sequence is 16 residues long. The DNA for the CDR3 is TGTGCCAGCAGCCAAATCTGGGGCGGGATGAACACTGAAGCTTTCTTT. It yields the protein CASSQIWGGMNTEAFF.

V is TRBV19 and J is TRBJ1-1; D possibly corresponds to TRBD1 (6 bases). The germline V and J ends were trimmed by 8 bases and 1 base, with 8 bases remaining between them. CDR1 is LNHDA and CDR2 is SQIVND in the germline V gene (reference sequence). This CDR3 has 12 residues. CDR3 in DNA: TGTGCCAGTGCGACAGGGAACACTGAAGCTTTCTTT. Encoded protein: CASATGNTEAFF.

CDR3 protein: CASSPETNYEQYV. DNA of the CDR3: TGTGCCAGCAGCCCAGAGACAAACTACGAGCAGTACGTC. The chain is built from TRBV7-2 and TRBJ2-7, with D unresolved. V shed 5 bases and J shed 3 bases, with 11 bases lying between them. CDR3 length: 13 residues. Germline-derived CDR1 and CDR2 are SGHTA and FQGNSA.

This clonotype came up a few times. V is TRBV10-2 and J is TRBJ2-1; 8 bases fit TRBD1. The CDR3 runs to 14 residues. Germline CDR1 is WSHSY and CDR2 is SAAADI. V trimming: 7 bases; J trimming: 4 bases; junction bases outside the gene matches: 6. The CDR3 spells CASTGGPTYNEQFF. The CDR3 coding sequence is TGCGCCAGCACAGGGGGCCCGACATACAATGAGCAGTTCTTC.

This clonotype was counted between two and nine times. The chain joins TRBV12-3 or TRBV12-4 to TRBJ2-5; the D gene is possibly TRBD1 (6 bases). The CDR3 is 13 amino acids. V was shortened by 6 bases and J by 2 bases, with 10 bases between the two germline ends. This chain's CDR3 is CASSIDRQETQYF. CDR3 bases: TGTGCCAGCAGCATAGACAGGCAAGAGACCCAGTACTTC.

The V gene is TRBV14, the J gene TRBJ1-1; D remains unclear. The germline CDR1 and CDR2 sequences are SGHDN and FVKESK. Between the trimmed V and J ends, which lost 3 bases and 5 bases, there was a span of 4 bases. CDR3 length equals 11 residues. DNA for the CDR3: TGTGCCAGCAGCCAGGGGACTGAAGCTTTCTTT. It translates to CASSQGTEAFF.

V is TRBV29-1 and J is TRBJ2-1; TRBD2 might be the D (6 bases). The CDR3 extends over 12 amino acids. Germline assignment: CDR1 SQVTM and CDR2 ANQGSEA. Deletions cut 5 bases from V and 7 bases from J, with 12 bases between. CDR3 nucleotides: TGCAGCGTTCCCGGACGGGGGAATGAGCAGTTCTTC. This encodes CSVPGRGNEQFF.

The CDR3 bases are TGTGCCAGCAGCTTAGTCGGGGGGCCCATCCAAAATACGCAGTATTTT. Translation: CASSLVGGPIQNTQYF. The chain recombines TRBV7-8 with TRBJ2-3; D is possibly TRBD2 (7 bases). The CDR3 has 16 residues. Germline lookup yields CDR1 SGHVS and CDR2 FQNEAQ. V was clipped by 1 base and J by 7 bases, with 18 bases between them. Looking up the rest from reference TRBV7-8 and TRBJ2-3 gives the full variable domain: GAGVSQSPRYKVAKRGQDVALRCDPISGHVSLFWYQQALGQGPEFLTYFQNEAQLDKSGLPSDRFFAERPEGSVSTLKIQRTQQEDSAVYLCASSLVGGPIQNTQYFGPGTRLTVL.

The chain has TRBV5-1 and TRBJ2-6; D ambiguous. V lost 0 bases and J 2 bases, leaving 9 bases between the germline ends. This CDR3 comprises 16 residues. The germline CDR1 and CDR2 sequences are SGHRS and YFSETQ. As DNA, the CDR3 is TGCGCCAGCAGCTTGGGAGTAAGGGCTGGGGCCAACGTCCTGACTTTC. Translated, it gives CASSLGVRAGANVLTF. The full variable domain, with the rest looked up from reference TRBV5-1 and TRBJ2-6, is KAGVTQTPRYLIKTRGQQVTLSCSPISGHRSVSWYQQTPGQGLQFLFEYFSETQRNKGNFPGRFSGRQFSNSRSEMNVSTLELGDSALYLCASSLGVRAGANVLTFGAGSRLTVL.

The chain has TRBV27 and TRBJ1-6, with D possibly TRBD1 on 5 matching bases. The CDR3 sequence is 12 residues long. The germline V gene has CDR1 MNHEY and CDR2 SMNVEV (reference sequence). V was pared by 8 bases and J by 8 bases, with 10 bases between. The CDR3 nucleotides are TGTGCCAGCCGCGACAGACATTCACCCCTCCACTTT. Its protein product is CASRDRHSPLHF.

This clonotype occurred a few times. The chain employs TRBV30 and TRBJ2-3; 9 nucleotides line up with TRBD2. V shed 1 base, J shed 5 bases, and the junction held 7 bases outside the gene matches. This CDR3 region has 15 residues. Germline CDR1 is GTSNPN and CDR2 is SVGIG (reference sequence). The DNA of the CDR3 is TGTGCCTGGAGTGGTGGCGCGGGGGGGCAAGATACGCAGTATTTT. It yields the protein CAWSGGAGGQDTQYF. Full variable domain (missing parts from reference TRBV30 and TRBJ2-3): SQTIHQWPATLVQPVGSPLSLECTVEGTSNPNLYWYRQAAGRGLQLLFYSVGIGQISSEVPQNLSASRPQDRQFILSSKKLLLSDSGFYLCAWSGGAGGQDTQYFGPGTRLTVL.

This rearrangement joins TRBV29-1 to TRBJ2-7, with 10 bases aligning to TRBD2. CDR1 is SQVTM, CDR2 ANQGSEA, per germline. Trimming at V came to 4 bases and at J to 5 bases, leaving 5 bases not matched to a gene. The CDR3 has 13 residues. The CDR3 reads CSVAGTSAHEQYF. The CDR3 region has the DNA TGCAGCGTTGCCGGGACTAGCGCCCACGAGCAGTACTTC.

This clonotype was detected a few times. The rearrangement joins TRBV4-2 to TRBJ2-3; tentatively, D is TRBD2 (5 bases). This CDR3 region has 16 residues. The V end lost 0 bases, the J end lost 4 bases, and 14 bases lay between the germline ends. In germline, CDR1 is LGHNA, CDR2 YNFKEQ. CDR3 coding DNA: TGTGCCAGCAGCCAAGATCTACGGGCGGGCCCAGATACGCAGTATTTT. This translates into CASSQDLRAGPDTQYF.

This clonotype was seen a few times. CDR3: CASSYSGVDYEQYF. CDR3 sequence (DNA): TGTGCCAGCAGTTACTCTGGCGTAGACTACGAGCAGTACTTC. The rearrangement joins TRBV6-2 or TRBV6-3 to TRBJ2-7, with D uncertain. CDR1 and CDR2 (germline): MNHEY, SVGEGT. The CDR3 contains 14 residues. Trimming took off 0 bases at V and 3 bases at J, with 9 bases between the two ends.

The chain uses TRBV3-1 and TRBJ2-1; D unclear. The CDR3 is 14 amino acids. Per the germline V gene, CDR1 is LGHDT and CDR2 is YNNKEL (reference sequence). The ends were cut back, 8 bases at V and 0 bases at J, with 11 bases in the middle. The CDR3 reads CASRARSSYNEQFF. CDR3 DNA sequence: TGTGCCAGCCGGGCGCGAAGCTCCTACAATGAGCAGTTCTTC.

This clonotype was recorded a few times. The chain has TRBV4-1 and TRBJ1-2; D gene uncertain. The CDR3 extends over 15 amino acids. V lost 1 base and J lost 2, with 11 bases in between. Germline loops: CDR1 MGHRA, CDR2 YSYEKL. CDR3 amino acids: CASSQAWELNYGYTF. The CDR3 bases are TGCGCCAGCAGCCAAGCATGGGAACTAAACTATGGCTACACCTTC.

This clonotype was recorded many times. The chain has TRBV7-2 and TRBJ2-7; D is ambiguous. The CDR3 is made up of 13 amino acids. From germline, CDR1 is SGHTA and CDR2 FQGNSA. V lost 7 bases to trimming and J lost 0 bases, with 10 bases between them. CDR3 nucleotides: TGTGCCAGCACCTCCCATCCCTCCTACGAGCAGTACTTC. Amino acids: CASTSHPSYEQYF. The complete variable domain, with remaining parts taken from reference TRBV7-2 and TRBJ2-7, reads GAGVSQSPSNKVTEKGKDVELRCDPISGHTALYWYRQSLGQGLEFLIYFQGNSAPDKSGLPSDRFSAERTGGSVSTLTIQRTQQEDSAVYLCASTSHPSYEQYFGPGTRLTVT.

This clonotype showed up just a few times. The chain couples TRBV11-2 to TRBJ2-3; D remains ambiguous. Trimming shortened V by 10 bases and J by 6 bases, and 14 bases separated the two germline ends. Germline-derived CDR1 and CDR2 are SGHAT and FQNNGV. The CDR3 contains 12 residues. CDR3 loop: CATLGLLDTQYF. The CDR3 nucleotides read TGTGCCACCTTGGGCCTGTTGGATACGCAGTATTTT.

This clonotype was seen a few times. The rearrangement joins TRBV11-2 to TRBJ1-2; TRBD1 is a possible D gene (5 bases). V lost 2 bases to trimming and J lost 3 bases, with 10 bases between them. The CDR3 covers 14 residues. Germline V gene lookup returns CDR1 SGHAT and CDR2 FQNNGV. The CDR3 bases are TGTGCCAGCAGCTTATTAGGAGGGGACTATGGCTACACCTTC. This codes for CASSLLGGDYGYTF.

The CDR3 is CASSPGSAGGTIYF. CDR3 coding DNA: TGTGCCAGCAGTCCTGGGTCGGCGGGGGGCACCATATATTTT. The chain links TRBV12-3 or TRBV12-4 to TRBJ1-3; a weak D match, TRBD1 (5 bases). With 5 bases removed from V and 9 bases from J, the gap between germline ends came to 17 bases. The CDR3 contains 14 residues.

The J gene is TRBJ2-7, the V gene TRBV10-3, with TRBD2 as a possible D gene (7 bases). Germline loops: CDR1 ENHRY, CDR2 SYGVKD. The CDR3 covers 15 residues. Trimming removed 7 bases at V and 0 bases at J, with 16 bases between. CDR3 in DNA: TGTGCCATCACCGACCAGGGGAGGGACTCCTACGAGCAGTACTTC. Protein product: CAITDQGRDSYEQYF.

This clonotype was detected a few times. The chain has TRBV12-3 or TRBV12-4 and TRBJ2-1; TRBD1 aligns across 7 bases. The CDR3 spans 16 residues. The V and J ends lost 6 bases and 0 bases, in that order; junction bases with no gene match: 8. The CDR3 DNA sequence: TGTGCCAGCAGCCTTATGGGGGACAGCTCCTACAATGAGCAGTTCTTC. Its protein is CASSLMGDSSYNEQFF.

The chain employs TRBV28 and TRBJ2-5; 14 bases agree with TRBD2. This CDR3 comprises 17 residues. V lost 3 bases, J lost 2 bases, and 5 bases stayed unmatched. Germline CDR1 MDHEN, CDR2 SYDVKM. CDR3 residues: CASSFGLAGGEQETQYF. The CDR3 bases are TGTGCCAGCAGTTTTGGACTAGCGGGGGGCGAACAAGAGACCCAGTACTTC.